These 19 T cell receptor beta chains came from one sample sequenced in a study of cytomegalovirus exposure and HLA in healthy donors. Use of 60 Vbeta and 13 Jbeta primers characterized the PCR. Method: immunoSEQ multiplex PCR; TCRdb's copy keeps in-frame clones and lacks some. The table lists around 150,000 clones, about 80% of them singletons. Sequencing used PBMCs. The receptors were sampled from a man younger than 45 in good health.

The rearrangement links TRBV6-5 to TRBJ1-5, with D possibly TRBD1 on 5 matching bases. The CDR3 sequence is 14 residues long. Germline V gene sequence: CDR1 MNHEY, CDR2 SVGAGI. V lost 2 bases and J 6 bases, leaving 11 bases between the germline ends. DNA for the CDR3: TGTGCCAGCAGTTACGGGGGGGAAAGTCAGCCCCAGCATTTT. Translating it yields CASSYGGESQPQHF.

The genes are TRBV6-1 and TRBJ1-1; tentatively, D is TRBD1 (5 bases). Between the trimmed V and J ends, which lost 5 bases and 11 bases, there was a span of 15 bases. The length of the CDR3 is 12 residues. The germline V gene has CDR1 MNHNS and CDR2 SASEGT. The CDR3 sequence: CASSYGGEGAFF. CDR3 nucleotide sequence: TGTGCCAGCAGTTATGGGGGGGAGGGGGCTTTCTTT.

This chain connects TRBV30 to TRBJ2-7; no reliable D call. The CDR3 runs 11 residues. The germline V gene encodes CDR1 GTSNPN and CDR2 SVGIG (reference sequence). The V end lost 2 bases, the J end lost 4 bases, and 6 bases lay between the germline ends. The chain's CDR3 is CAWSSEYEQYF. CDR3 nucleotide sequence: TGTGCCTGGAGTTCGGAGTACGAGCAGTACTTC.

The CDR3, as DNA: TGTGCCAGCAGCGAAGGGGGACTAGAGAGTACTGAGCAGTTCTTC. It yields the protein CASSEGGLESTEQFF. V is TRBV9 and J is TRBJ2-1, with TRBD2 matching 8 bases. Trimming at V came to 3 bases and at J to 9 bases, leaving 11 bases not matched to a gene. The germline gives CDR1 SGDLS, CDR2 YYNGEE. The CDR3 has 15 amino acids.

V and J are TRBV29-1 and TRBJ1-5, with a weak D call TRBD1 (6 bases). In germline, CDR1 is SQVTM, CDR2 ANQGSEA. V was cut by 7 bases and J by 2 bases, with 12 bases left in between. The CDR3 sequence is 13 residues long. The CDR3: CSGGGGGNQPQHF. For the CDR3, the DNA is TGCAGCGGGGGAGGGGGAGGCAATCAGCCCCAGCATTTT.

The chain has TRBV4-2 and TRBJ1-5; D ambiguous. CDR1 is LGHNA and CDR2 is YNFKEQ in the germline V gene. The CDR3 sequence is 15 residues long. V was cut by 1 base and J by 5 bases, with 12 bases left in between. The CDR3 loop reads CASSQVGRSDQPQHF. The CDR3 region has the DNA TGTGCCAGCAGCCAAGTGGGCAGGTCGGATCAGCCCCAGCATTTT.

CDR3 bases: TGTGCCAGCAGAACGACTAGCGGGAAGCACAATGAGCAGTTCTTC. Translation gives CASRTTSGKHNEQFF. This sequence joins TRBV2 and TRBJ2-1, with 11 bases identical to TRBD2. The CDR3 contains 15 residues. Germline V lookup: CDR1 SNHLY, CDR2 FYNNEI. V shed 6 bases, J shed 5 bases, and the junction held 6 bases outside the gene matches.

The rearrangement links TRBV4-1 to TRBJ2-7; 7 bases agree with TRBD1. There are 15 residues in the CDR3. V was pared by 1 base and J by 4 bases, with 7 bases of the junction left unmatched. Looked up from germline, CDR1 is MGHRA and CDR2 is YSYEKL. The CDR3 nucleotides read TGCGCCAGCAGCCAAGCCTACTTGACAGGGTACGAGCAGTACTTC. It specifies CASSQAYLTGYEQYF.

V and J are TRBV2 and TRBJ2-1; D gene uncertain. The CDR3 covers 11 residues. V lost 6 bases, J lost 6 bases, and 6 bases lay in between. The germline gives CDR1 SNHLY, CDR2 FYNNEI. As DNA, the CDR3 is TGTGCCAGCAGCGCTACCAATGAGCAGTTCTTC. Translated, it gives CASSATNEQFF.

This sequence joins TRBV5-1 and TRBJ2-7, with 8 nucleotides matching TRBD2. This CDR3 spans 15 amino acids. In germline, CDR1 is SGHRS, CDR2 YFSETQ. Trimming at V came to 3 bases and at J to 2 bases, leaving 7 bases not matched to a gene. The CDR3 spells CASSSAGVVPYEQYF. The CDR3 bases are TGCGCCAGCAGCTCAGCGGGAGTGGTCCCCTACGAGCAGTACTTC.

The chain has TRBV14 and TRBJ2-7; D is unclear. V was pared by 0 bases and J by 6 bases, with 9 bases between. The CDR3 has 13 amino acids. Germline V lookup: CDR1 SGHDN, CDR2 FVKESK. The CDR3 is CASSQDLAAEQYF. CDR3 in DNA: TGTGCCAGCAGCCAAGATCTGGCCGCCGAGCAGTACTTC. Drawing the rest from reference TRBV14 and TRBJ2-7, the complete variable domain is EAGVTQFPSHSVIEKGQTVTLRCDPISGHDNLYWYRRVMGKEIKFLLHFVKESKQDESGMPNNRFLAERTGGTYSTLKVQPAELEDSGVYFCASSQDLAAEQYFGPGTRLTVT.

The CDR3 is CASSFGGYEQYF. The CDR3, as DNA: TGCGCCAGCAGCTTCGGAGGTTACGAGCAGTACTTC. The chain links TRBV5-1 to TRBJ2-7, with a possible D match to TRBD2 (5 bases). Per the germline V gene, CDR1 is SGHRS and CDR2 is YFSETQ. This CDR3 comprises 12 residues. The V gene lost 2 bases and the J gene lost 4 bases, with 7 bases spanning the gap.

This rearrangement joins TRBV28 to TRBJ2-3; D not certain. Trimming left V 8 bases short and J 4 bases short, with 19 bases between. Germline V lookup: CDR1 MDHEN, CDR2 SYDVKM. CDR3 length: 15 amino acids. The CDR3 is CASHSNPISPDTQYF. The CDR3 DNA reads TGTGCCAGCCACAGCAATCCCATATCGCCAGATACGCAGTATTTT.

V usage is TRBV4-1 and J usage is TRBJ2-1; 11 positions match TRBD2. In germline, CDR1 is MGHRA, CDR2 YSYEKL. The CDR3 runs to 17 residues. The V segment lost 4 bases and the J segment 1 base; nucleotides outside the gene matches: 6. This CDR3 is CASSPRLAGLSYNEQFF. CDR3 coding DNA: TGCGCCAGCAGCCCAAGACTAGCGGGACTTTCCTACAATGAGCAGTTCTTC.

The genes are TRBV28 and TRBJ2-3, with 8 bases aligning to TRBD2. This CDR3 contains 15 residues. V was clipped by 4 bases and J by 3 bases; unmatched bases: 6. In germline, CDR1 is MDHEN, CDR2 SYDVKM. CDR3 coding DNA: TGTGCCAGCAGTTCTCAAGCGGGAGTAACAGATACGCAGTATTTT. Its protein is CASSSQAGVTDTQYF.

The J gene is TRBJ2-1, the V gene TRBV7-2, with 10 bases lining up with TRBD2. The CDR3 runs to 15 residues. J lost 7 bases, V lost 5 bases, and 8 bases had no gene match. Germline CDR1 and CDR2: SGHTA and FQGNSA. The CDR3 region is CASSATSGNRNEQFF. The CDR3 nucleotides read TGTGCCAGCAGCGCCACTAGCGGGAATAGAAATGAGCAGTTCTTC.

The chain joins TRBV2 to TRBJ2-7; no clear D gene. Trimming stripped 4 bases from V and 6 bases from J, with 13 bases between. Per the germline V gene, CDR1 is SNHLY and CDR2 is FYNNEI. The length of the CDR3 is 13 residues. CDR3 sequence: CASSAEPHSEQYF. Here the CDR3 DNA reads TGTGCCAGCAGTGCCGAGCCCCACTCCGAGCAGTACTTC.

CDR3 protein: CASSYRGPSSYNEQFF. The CDR3 DNA reads as TGTGCCAGCAGTTACAGGGGCCCGAGCTCCTACAATGAGCAGTTCTTC. The chain joins TRBV7-3 to TRBJ2-1; 7 positions match TRBD1. The CDR3 is made up of 16 amino acids. The V segment lost 6 bases and the J segment 0 bases; nucleotides outside the gene matches: 8. Per the germline V gene, CDR1 is SGHTA and CDR2 is FQGTGA.

This clone has just a few counts. The J gene is TRBJ2-1, the V gene TRBV6-4; D ambiguous. Looked up from germline, CDR1 is MRHNA and CDR2 is SNTAGT. CDR3 length: 15 amino acids. V lost 4 bases and J lost 1, with 11 bases in between. CDR3 loop: CASSVEYGSYNEQFF. The CDR3 bases are TGTGCCAGCAGTGTTGAATACGGGTCCTACAATGAGCAGTTCTTC.